This TCR beta chain was obtained from a study of T cells in Graves' hyperthyroidism and ophthalmopathy. Isolation of PBMCs was performed on around 9.7 ml fresh peripheral blood. Deletions cut 5 bases from V and 0 bases from J, with 13 bases between. CDR1 and CDR2 (germline): PRHDT, FYEKMQ (reference sequence). The CDR3 length is 15 residues. It was RNA transcripts that yielded the amplified TCR beta CDR3 regions. Researchers ran a first-round RT-PCR on the TCR CDR3 using the HTBI primer set. MiXCR, applied by TCRdb to the multiplex PCR reads, yields one record per CDR3 protein. The sample includes hundreds of thousands of distinct CDR3 sequences, 24% of them seen just once.

The rearrangement links TRBV13 to TRBJ2-5, with D possibly being TRBD2 (6 bases). This receptor was taken from a woman in her twenties or thirties with Graves' ophthalmopathy. Specimen: blood. The CDR3 DNA reads as TGTGCCAGCAGCCGCGCGGGGACGTACCAAGAGACCCAGTACTTC. Protein: CASSRAGTYQETQYF.